The 2 T cell receptor beta chains presented below share a single source sample, sequenced in a study of cytomegalovirus exposure and HLA in healthy donors. Vbeta (60) and Jbeta (13) primers were used in the PCR. Only in-frame clones appear in the TCRdb table, and some are missing; sequencing was by immunoSEQ multiplex PCR. The table includes about 160,000 clones, 70% to 90% detected once. The sequencing input was PBMCs. These receptors were obtained from a woman aged 18-29 years in good health and CMV-seronegative.

The genes are TRBV5-6 and TRBJ1-2, with 8 nucleotides matching TRBD1. Germline V gene sequence: CDR1 SGHDT, CDR2 YYEEEE. The CDR3 contains 13 residues. The trim removed 6 bases at V and 7 bases at J, leaving 8 bases unmatched. DNA for the CDR3: TGTGCCAGCAAGCCAGGGACAGGTGGTGGCTACACCTTC. The encoded protein is CASKPGTGGGYTF.

This chain connects TRBV10-3 to TRBJ1-1; a weak D match, TRBD1 (6 bases). Trimming left V 5 bases short and J 1 base short, with 8 bases between. This CDR3 is 13 amino acids long. Per germline, CDR1 ENHRY and CDR2 SYGVKD. The CDR3 sequence: CAISPTGNTEAFF. CDR3 bases: TGTGCCATCAGTCCGACAGGGAACACTGAAGCTTTCTTT.